This TCR beta chain came from a study of blood T cell repertoires in COVID-19. Study-level background: Acute-phase and convalescent COVID-19 samples originated in the United States, Italy and Spain. T cells, B-cell-depleted T cells, or PBMCs provided the cDNA or gDNA that served as material.

CDR1 is SGHDT, CDR2 YYEEEE, per germline. V lost 0 bases and J lost 0, with 7 bases in between. The CDR3 is made up of 15 amino acids. Original processing methods: Reference gene primer amplification yielded estimated nucleated cell counts. TCRdb's table, derived via immunoSEQ multiplex PCR, lists solely in-frame clones and lacks some. V, J and clone size reflect that table, while D and trimming were determined from the DNA. The sample yields around 64,000 clones, around 80% seen once. This sequence originates from a man aged 55 to 70 with acute or convalescent COVID-19. The gene calls are TRBV5-6 and TRBJ2-1, with a possible D match to TRBD2 (5 bases). Sequencing input: peripheral blood. This CDR3 is CASSLGEYSYNEQFF. The CDR3 nucleotides are TGTGCCAGCAGCTTGGGGGAGTACTCCTACAATGAGCAGTTCTTC.